The 28 T cell receptor beta chains given below trace back to one sample, sequenced in a study of prognosis after radiotherapy for stage I lung cancer. Amplification of TCR beta CDR3 from genomic DNA used two-round multiplex PCR. During first-round PCR, primers specific to each TRBV and TRBJ gene were used. TCRdb used MiXCR to reprocess the multiplex PCR reads, holding one entry per CDR3 protein. The sample contains tens of thousands of distinct CDR3 sequences, about 42% of which appear only once. Sample: PBMCs, taken before or after stereotactic body radiation therapy (not recorded which). The receptors here all came from a donor aged 50 or older with non-small cell lung cancer.

Comments on this clonotype: One junction end does not reproduce the germline sequence, and a read error may be involved. This chain links TRBV11-2 with TRBJ2-1; D is tentatively TRBD1 or TRBD2 (5 bases each). CDR1 and CDR2 (germline): SGHAT, FQNNGV. This CDR3 spans 14 amino acids. DNA for the CDR3: TGTGCCAGCAGCCCGACCGGGACGGGATTGCAGCATTTCTTC. Protein: CASSPTGTGLQHFF.

This clonotype was detected once. The J gene is TRBJ1-4, the V gene TRBV30; TRBD1 might be the D (6 bases). Germline lookup yields CDR1 GTSNPN and CDR2 SVGIG (reference sequence). CDR3 length: 14 amino acids. V was clipped by 0 bases and J by 8 bases, with 13 bases between them. The CDR3 region has the DNA TGTGCCTGGAGTGTGGGGGGCAGCGGGGAAAAACTGTTTTTT. This translates into CAWSVGGSGEKLFF.

This clonotype was recorded at least ten times. The J gene is TRBJ2-1, the V gene TRBV7-2, with D unresolved. The germline CDR1 and CDR2 sequences are SGHTA and FQGNSA. V dropped 1 base and J dropped 9 bases, with 7 bases sitting between them. The CDR3 extends over 12 amino acids. CDR3 protein: CASSLVLGEQFF. In DNA, the CDR3 is TGTGCCAGCAGCTTAGTTTTGGGTGAGCAGTTCTTC.

On this clonotype itself: A much more abundant neighbour one base away suggests this may be a read error. V gene TRBV5-4 combines with J gene TRBJ2-1; TRBD2 matches 8 bases. Germline V gene data show CDR1 as SGHNT and CDR2 as YYREEE (reference sequence). The CDR3 spans 16 residues. The CDR3 loop is CASSLEAGVYYNGQFF. The DNA of the CDR3 is TGTGCCAGCAGCTTGGAAGCGGGAGTATACTACAATGGGCAGTTCTTC.

For this clonotype: This may be a read error: a much more frequent sequence differs by one nucleotide. V and J are TRBV6-2 or TRBV6-3 and TRBJ2-5; 8 bases are shared with TRBD2. The CDR3 has 18 residues. Germline CDR1 reads MNHEY; CDR2 reads SVGEGT. This chain's CDR3 is CASIYSPAGTRGQETQYF. In DNA, the CDR3 is TGTGCCAGCATTTACTCGCCTGCTGGGACTAGGGGCCAAGAGACCCAGTACTTC.

This clonotype was found a few times. V usage is TRBV12-5 and J usage is TRBJ2-5; D is unclear. Germline V gives CDR1 LGHNT, CDR2 FRNRAP. CDR3 size: 13 residues. V was cut by 0 bases and J by 5 bases, with 7 bases left in between. The CDR3 DNA is TGTGCTAGTGGTTTGGTCTACGCGGAGACCCAGTACTTC. This encodes CASGLVYAETQYF.

Note on this clonotype: At one end the junction does not follow the germline gene, possibly because of a read error. The rearrangement uses TRBV24-1 and TRBJ2-2, with D possibly TRBD1 on 5 matching bases. This CDR3 spans 14 amino acids. Germline V gives CDR1 KGHDR, CDR2 SFDVKD. The CDR3 coding sequence is TGTTCCACCAGTGAAAGGACATGGGTCGGGGAGCTGTTTTTT. Translated: CSTSERTWVGELFF.

This clonotype was counted ten times or more. This chain uses TRBV20-1 with TRBJ2-1, with TRBD2 matching 7 bases. Germline CDR1 is DFQATT and CDR2 is SNEGSKA (reference sequence). This CDR3 region has 15 residues. V dropped 2 bases and J dropped 5; count of bases not matched to a gene: 9. For the CDR3, the DNA is TGCAGTGCTAGACCGGCGTGGCGGGAGAACAATGAGCAGTTCTTC. Encoded protein: CSARPAWRENNEQFF.

By share, this clonotype counts as medium-sized. The chain has TRBV5-1 and TRBJ2-2, with D possibly being TRBD2 (6 bases). The CDR3 loop spans 15 amino acids. V was clipped by 4 bases and J by 0 bases, with 10 bases between them. Per the germline V gene, CDR1 is SGHRS and CDR2 is YFSETQ. CDR3 residues: CASSNGGTNTGELFF. The CDR3 nucleotides read TGCGCCAGCAGCAATGGCGGGACGAACACCGGGGAGCTGTTTTTT.

The V call is TRBV7-2, the J call TRBJ2-5, with 8 bases identical to TRBD2. CDR1 and CDR2 (germline): SGHTA, FQGNSA. The CDR3 covers 14 residues. Trimming at V came to 2 bases and at J to 8 bases, leaving 7 bases not matched to a gene. CDR3 protein: CASSLYTSGRTQYF. As DNA, the CDR3 is TGTGCCAGCAGCTTATATACTAGCGGTAGAACCCAGTACTTC.

The chain has TRBV7-6 and TRBJ2-1, with TRBD2 matching 12 bases. The germline V gene has CDR1 SGHVS and CDR2 FNYEAQ. The CDR3 sequence is 15 residues long. V was pared by 3 bases and J by 8 bases, with 5 bases of the junction left unmatched. The CDR3: CASSFLAGGPDEQFF. The CDR3 coding sequence is TGTGCCAGCAGCTTTCTAGCGGGAGGGCCCGATGAGCAGTTCTTC.

A word on this clonotype: The junction shows a germline mismatch at one end, possibly a read error. V and J are TRBV14 and TRBJ1-2; TRBD1 is a possible D gene (5 bases). The length of the CDR3 is 13 residues. CDR1 is SGHDN and CDR2 is FVKESK in the germline V gene. For the CDR3, the DNA is TGTGCCAGCATCCAAGCCAGGGTTGGAGGCTACACCTTC. Protein sequence: CASIQARVGGYTF.

For this clonotype: It may be a read error: a sequence one base away is much more abundant. The chain links TRBV5-1 to TRBJ2-5; no definite D call. Trimming pared 7 bases from V and 7 bases from J, leaving 11 bases between. Germline-derived CDR1 and CDR2 are SGHRS and YFSETQ. CDR3 length: 11 amino acids. The CDR3 nucleotides read TGCGCCAGCGTAGAAGAGGCGACCCAGTACTTC. Translated, it gives CASVEEATQYF.

This clonotype was seen ten or more times. This sequence joins TRBV10-3 and TRBJ2-7, with a possible D match to TRBD1 (6 bases). Germline lookup yields CDR1 ENHRY and CDR2 SYGVKD. The CDR3 is 12 residues long. Trimming shortened V by 0 bases and J by 10 bases, and 10 bases separated the two germline ends. CDR3 amino acids: CAISESGQTQYF. The CDR3 DNA reads as TGTGCCATCAGTGAGTCGGGACAAACTCAGTACTTC.

This clonotype was counted many times. This sequence joins TRBV9 and TRBJ2-3; D is possibly TRBD1 (6 bases). V was trimmed by 1 base and J by 3 bases, leaving 18 bases between them. The CDR3 is 17 amino acids. Germline-derived CDR1 and CDR2 are SGDLS and YYNGEE. The CDR3 nucleotides read TGTGCCAGCAGCGTAAGAGGGGGAGCGCGGGTAACAGATACGCAGTATTTT. This encodes CASSVRGGARVTDTQYF.

In this sample, this clonotype turned up many times. The V gene is TRBV2, the J gene TRBJ1-6, with 7 bases fitting TRBD1. This CDR3 has 15 amino acids. Germline V gene sequence: CDR1 SNHLY, CDR2 FYNNEI. After removal of 7 bases from V and 7 bases from J, the junction contained 10 bases not matched to a gene. As DNA, the CDR3 is TGTGCCAGCACCTCAGGGCGACAGGGCAATTCACCCCTCCACTTT. Amino acids: CASTSGRQGNSPLHF.

A remark on this clonotype: This clone may be a read error of a much larger clone one base away. The chain employs TRBV19 and TRBJ2-1, with TRBD2 identical over 10 bases. Trimming took 7 bases from V and 1 from J; bases not matched to a gene: 4. The CDR3 is 15 amino acids. Germline loops: CDR1 LNHDA, CDR2 SQIVND (reference sequence). This chain's CDR3 is CASMEGLASYNEQFF. The CDR3 nucleotides read TGTGCCAGTATGGAGGGACTAGCGTCCTACAATGAGCAGTTCTTC.

As to this clonotype: Its ends do not fully match the called genes, so a read error is possible. The V call is TRBV5-1, the J call TRBJ2-3, with a tentative D call TRBD1 (5 bases). The germline CDR1 and CDR2 sequences are SGHRS and YFSETQ. CDR3 size: 18 residues. The CDR3 bases are TGCGCCAGCAGCTTTGGGGCCAGCAGGCAGTCTATCACATATACGCAGTATTTT. Protein: CASSFGASRQSITYTQYF.

The chain has TRBV11-2 and TRBJ2-7, with D possibly being TRBD2 (5 bases). Between the trimmed V and J ends, which lost 5 bases and 0 bases, there was a span of 11 bases. The CDR3 totals 14 residues. CDR1 and CDR2 (germline): SGHAT, FQNNGV. The CDR3 coding sequence is TGTGCCAGCAGCCAGGAGGCAGGCTCCTACGAGCAGTACTTC. This encodes CASSQEAGSYEQYF.

This clonotype was seen repeatedly, ten times or more. This rearrangement joins TRBV6-1 to TRBJ1-4; TRBD1 matches at 7 bases. After removal of 4 bases from V and 7 bases from J, the junction contained 6 bases not matched to a gene. Per the germline V gene, CDR1 is MNHNS and CDR2 is SASEGT. The CDR3 runs to 14 residues. The CDR3 bases are TGTGCCAGCAGTGGGGACAGTGAAAGTGAAAAACTGTTTTTT. Translation: CASSGDSESEKLFF.

In its sample, this clonotype was seen once. This sequence joins TRBV5-1 and TRBJ1-2; 7 bases agree with TRBD1. The CDR3 sequence is 13 residues long. Trimming cost V 6 bases and J 3 bases; bases outside gene matches: 5. The germline V gene encodes CDR1 SGHRS and CDR2 YFSETQ. The CDR3 here is CASTRDSDYGYTF. DNA for the CDR3: TGCGCCAGCACGAGGGACAGTGACTATGGCTACACCTTC.

At least ten counts were recorded for this clonotype. Since a much larger clone is just one base distant, this may be a read error. The CDR3 region is CASSLGGLYGQYF. CDR3 DNA sequence: TGTGCCAGCAGCTTAGGTGGCCTTTACGGGCAGTACTTC. The chain couples TRBV11-2 to TRBJ2-7; the D is unclear. Germline values: CDR1 SGHAT, CDR2 FQNNGV. CDR3 length: 13 residues. Filled out from reference TRBV11-2 and TRBJ2-7, the complete variable domain reads EAGVAQSPRYKIIEKRQSVAFWCNPISGHATLYWYQQILGQGPKLLIQFQNNGVVDDSQLPKDRFSAERLKGVDSTLKIQPAKLEDSAVYLCASSLGGLYGQYFGPGTRLTVT.

The gene calls are TRBV7-9 and TRBJ1-2; D is undetermined. The CDR3 is 12 residues long. V gave up 3 bases and J gave up 4 bases, with 6 bases separating them. Germline V gene lookup returns CDR1 SEHNR and CDR2 FQNEAQ (reference sequence). The CDR3 DNA follows: TGTGCCAGCAGCTTTGGCAGCTATGGCTACACCTTC. Protein sequence: CASSFGSYGYTF.

This clonotype is medium-sized. The chain joins TRBV11-3 to TRBJ2-7; TRBD2 aligns across 8 bases. There are 15 residues in the CDR3. Germline assignment: CDR1 SGHNT and CDR2 YENEEA. J lost 4 bases, V lost 4 bases, and 9 bases had no gene match. Here the CDR3 DNA reads TGTGCCAGCAGCTGGGGAACTAGCGGCCAGTACGAGCAGTACTTC. This sequence encodes CASSWGTSGQYEQYF.

This clonotype showed up just a few times. This is likely an artifact of a read error, given a far larger clone one base away. The chain employs TRBV5-1 and TRBJ2-1; D possibly corresponds to TRBD2 (6 bases). The DNA end lines up better with TRBJ2-7; the J call may be wrong. Germline V CDR1 and CDR2: SGHRS, YFSETQ. This CDR3 region has 13 residues. CDR3: CTSSGGSSYEQYF. As DNA, the CDR3 is TGCACCAGCAGCGGAGGGAGTTCCTACGAGCAGTACTTC.

Notes on this clonotype: A far larger clone is off by one base, so a read error is likely. This sequence joins TRBV6-8 and TRBJ2-2; D remains ambiguous. V was cut by 10 bases and J by 0 bases, with 18 bases left in between. Germline CDR1 MNHGY, CDR2 SAAAGT. CDR3 length: 16 residues. The CDR3 loop reads CAISAPGSSNTGELFF. The CDR3 DNA reads TGTGCCATCAGCGCACCGGGCAGCTCGAACACCGGGGAGCTGTTTTTT.

Sample share makes this clonotype medium-sized. The chain recombines TRBV6-1 with TRBJ2-3, with 14 positions matching TRBD2. Germline-derived CDR1 and CDR2 are MNHNS and SASEGT. This CDR3 has 18 residues. V lost 4 bases, J lost 3 bases, and 9 bases stayed unmatched. As DNA, the CDR3 is TGTGCCAGCAGTGCCGGGACTAGCGGGAGTGGGGTAACAGATACGCAGTATTTT. Translation gives CASSAGTSGSGVTDTQYF.

There are many counts of this clonotype. CDR3 residues: CASSWVGDTQYF. DNA of the CDR3: TGTGCCAGCAGTTGGGTGGGGGATACGCAGTATTTT. The J gene is TRBJ2-3, the V gene TRBV12-3 or TRBV12-4, with D hard to call. The V end lost 4 bases, the J end lost 6 bases, and 8 bases lay between the germline ends. This CDR3 spans 12 amino acids.